The 7 T cell receptor beta chains below all came from one sample that was sequenced in a study of shared clonotypes between healthy human individuals. Here immunoSEQ multiplex PCR was the method, and the copy in TCRdb shows in-frame clones only, minus some. The profile shows 450,000 to 500,000 clones, around 80% of them singletons. The sequenced sample was PBMCs. The source is a woman aged 40 to 50 in good health. Some clones in this sample may be carry-over from other donors' samples.

J is TRBJ2-2 and V is TRBV4-1; D perhaps matches TRBD1 (6 bases). The CDR3 extends over 18 amino acids. Germline-derived CDR1 and CDR2 are MGHRA and YSYEKL. V was clipped by 5 bases and J by 6 bases, with 25 bases between them. CDR3 sequence reads: CASSAGRARGSGAGELFF. In DNA, the CDR3 is TGCGCCAGCAGCGCCGGACGCGCGAGGGGGAGTGGTGCCGGGGAGCTGTTTTTT.

The chain employs TRBV4-3 and TRBJ2-7; D is uncertain. The CDR3 is made up of 15 amino acids. The germline V gene has CDR1 LGHNA and CDR2 YSLEER. V lost 3 bases to trimming and J lost 1 base, with 13 bases between them. Here the CDR3 DNA reads TGCGCCAGCAGCCATAACACCGATTCTTCCTACGAGCAGTACTTC. Amino acid sequence: CASSHNTDSSYEQYF.

V and J are TRBV27 and TRBJ2-7, with D possibly matching TRBD2 (6 bases). The CDR3 runs to 14 residues. Trimming stripped 6 bases from V and 5 bases from J, with 17 bases between. Germline CDR1 MNHEY, CDR2 SMNVEV (reference sequence). The CDR3 sequence: CASSSGREIDEQYF. For the CDR3, the DNA is TGTGCCAGCAGCTCCGGCCGGGAGATCGACGAGCAGTACTTC.

The rearrangement uses TRBV4-1 and TRBJ1-1, with D tentatively TRBD1 (6 bases). Germline values: CDR1 MGHRA, CDR2 YSYEKL. CDR3 length equals 16 residues. V was shortened by 1 base and J by 4 bases, with 16 bases between the two germline ends. CDR3 sequence reads: CASSQVQGHSGTEAFF. In DNA, the CDR3 is TGCGCCAGCAGCCAAGTACAGGGCCATAGCGGCACTGAAGCTTTCTTT.

The chain employs TRBV9 and TRBJ2-7, with 9 bases identical to TRBD2. CDR3 length equals 16 residues. Germline trimming cut 0 bases from V and 3 bases from J; bases unmatched to any gene: 7. Germline CDR1 SGDLS, CDR2 YYNGEE. The CDR3 protein is CASSVAGLAGVYEQYF. CDR3 sequence (DNA): TGTGCCAGCAGCGTAGCTGGGTTAGCGGGAGTCTACGAGCAGTACTTC.

Turning to this clone: The same CDR3 can be traced to other DNA sequences in this sample. This chain connects TRBV28 to TRBJ2-7; 13 positions match TRBD2. J gave up 4 bases and V 6 bases, and 3 bases lay outside the gene matches. Germline V gives CDR1 MDHEN, CDR2 SYDVKM. This CDR3 spans 14 amino acids. CDR3 DNA: TGTGCCAGCAGCCCGGGACTAGCGGGGTACGAGCAGTACTTC. Protein: CASSPGLAGYEQYF.

The gene calls are TRBV2 and TRBJ2-2; the D is unclear. Germline-derived CDR1 and CDR2 are SNHLY and FYNNEI. The germline V and J ends were trimmed by 7 bases and 0 bases, with 12 bases remaining between them. The CDR3 contains 15 residues. In DNA, the CDR3 is TGTGCCAGCAAGAGGAGCGTATCGAACACCGGGGAGCTGTTTTTT. Translation: CASKRSVSNTGELFF.